This TCR beta chain was captured in a study of T cell changes during pregnancy in multiple sclerosis. The assay was immunoSEQ multiplex PCR, and TCRdb's table has in-frame clones only and misses some. This sample has about 40,000 clones, with approximately 88% found just once. Germline-derived CDR1 and CDR2 are SGHNT and YYREEE (reference sequence). The CDR3 covers 16 residues. The V end was cut by 0 bases, the J end by 8 bases, with 20 bases between. This clone was seen more than once but under ten times. This chain joins TRBV5-4 and TRBJ1-2, with D perhaps matching TRBD1 (5 bases). The sequence derives from a female donor in good health, enrolled as a control in a pregnancy study. The sample here was peripheral blood, taken in the first trimester of pregnancy. The CDR3 DNA reads as TGTGCCAGCAGCTTGGCCGGGAACGTCGCTGGGGGGGGCTACACCTTC. Translated, it gives CASSLAGNVAGGGYTF.